These T cell receptor beta chains were read from a single sample in a study of cytomegalovirus exposure and HLA in healthy donors. Sequencing used immunoSEQ multiplex PCR; TCRdb keeps in-frame clones, though not all of them. The table has about 120,000 clones, 85% to 90% seen once. Sequencing was performed on PBMCs. These receptors all come from a woman younger than 35 in good health and CMV-seropositive. CDR3s include the opening cysteine and the closing phenylalanine or tryptophan. D genes are given only for firm matches. Not every row has a clone size; where given, it reads once, few, many or a size class.

V gene: TRBV15; CDR3 length: 14; J gene: TRBJ1-4; D gene: NA; clone size: NA; CDR3 protein: CATSKTATNEKLFF; CDR3 DNA: TGTGCCACCAGCAAGACAGCAACTAATGAAAAACTGTTTTTT
V gene: TRBV25-1; CDR3 length: 13; J gene: TRBJ1-2; D gene: TRBD1; clone size: NA; CDR3 protein: CASSGTGDYGYTF; CDR3 DNA: TGTGCCAGCTCCGGGACAGGGGACTATGGCTACACCTTC
V gene: TRBV11-3; CDR3 length: 15; J gene: TRBJ2-1; D gene: NA; clone size: NA; CDR3 protein: CASSSTRTENNEQFF; CDR3 DNA: TGTGCCAGCAGCAGTACTCGTACAGAGAACAATGAGCAGTTCTTC
V gene: TRBV15; CDR3 length: 17; J gene: TRBJ2-3; D gene: NA; clone size: NA; CDR3 protein: CATSRDFGVPAADTQYF; CDR3 DNA: TGTGCCACCAGCAGAGATTTCGGGGTCCCTGCAGCAGATACGCAGTATTTT
V gene: TRBV29-1; CDR3 length: 13; J gene: TRBJ1-2; D gene: TRBD1; clone size: NA; CDR3 protein: CSARDSESYGYTF; CDR3 DNA: TGCAGCGCTCGGGACAGCGAGTCCTATGGCTACACCTTC
V gene: TRBV7-2; CDR3 length: 15; J gene: TRBJ2-2; D gene: NA; clone size: NA; CDR3 protein: CASSLSTGYTGELFF; CDR3 DNA: TGTGCCAGCAGCTTGTCTACAGGGTATACCGGGGAGCTGTTTTTT
V gene: TRBV4-2; CDR3 length: 12; J gene: TRBJ2-2; D gene: NA; clone size: NA; CDR3 protein: CASSQIEGELFF; CDR3 DNA: TGTGCCAGCAGCCAGATAGAGGGGGAGCTGTTTTTT
V gene: TRBV9; CDR3 length: 15; J gene: TRBJ1-3; D gene: TRBD1; clone size: NA; CDR3 protein: CASSAGQGRRNTIYF; CDR3 DNA: TGTGCCAGCAGCGCCGGACAGGGGAGGAGAAACACCATATATTTT
V gene: TRBV19; CDR3 length: 12; J gene: TRBJ1-1; D gene: TRBD1; clone size: few; CDR3 protein: CASSSGQGEAFF; CDR3 DNA: TGTGCCAGTAGTTCAGGACAGGGGGAAGCTTTCTTT
V gene: TRBV7-9; CDR3 length: 15; J gene: TRBJ2-3; D gene: TRBD2; clone size: NA; CDR3 protein: CASSSGGVYTDTQYF; CDR3 DNA: TGTGCCAGCAGCAGCGGGGGAGTCTACACAGATACGCAGTATTTT
V gene: TRBV4-1; CDR3 length: 15; J gene: TRBJ1-2; D gene: NA; clone size: NA; CDR3 protein: CASSRHGEAFYGYTF; CDR3 DNA: TGCGCCAGCAGCCGTCACGGAGAGGCCTTCTATGGCTACACCTTC
V gene: TRBV6-4; CDR3 length: 16; J gene: TRBJ2-1; D gene: TRBD2; clone size: few; CDR3 protein: CASSDSGLASYNEQFF; CDR3 DNA: TGTGCCAGCAGTGACTCGGGACTAGCGTCCTACAATGAGCAGTTCTTC
V gene: TRBV19; CDR3 length: 14; J gene: TRBJ1-1; D gene: NA; clone size: NA; CDR3 protein: CASSFTGSISEAFF; CDR3 DNA: TGTGCCAGTAGTTTCACAGGGTCGATCTCTGAAGCTTTCTTT
V gene: TRBV12-5; CDR3 length: 16; J gene: TRBJ1-2; D gene: TRBD1; clone size: NA; CDR3 protein: CASGPRQGAADYGYTF; CDR3 DNA: TGTGCTAGTGGTCCCCGACAGGGGGCAGCCGACTATGGCTACACCTTC
V gene: TRBV9; CDR3 length: 16; J gene: TRBJ2-4; D gene: TRBD2; clone size: NA; CDR3 protein: CASSASGGLAKNIQYF; CDR3 DNA: TGTGCCAGCAGCGCGTCGGGAGGTTTGGCCAAAAACATTCAGTACTTC
V gene: TRBV5-5; CDR3 length: 16; J gene: TRBJ2-7; D gene: NA; clone size: NA; CDR3 protein: CASSLGVGGLFYEQYF; CDR3 DNA: TGTGCCAGCAGCTTGGGTGTAGGTGGACTGTTTTACGAGCAGTACTTC
V gene: TRBV5-6; CDR3 length: 17; J gene: TRBJ2-2; D gene: NA; clone size: NA; CDR3 protein: CASSLVFVGQTTGELFF; CDR3 DNA: TGTGCCAGCAGCTTGGTGTTTGTGGGGCAGACCACCGGGGAGCTGTTTTTT
V gene: TRBV15; CDR3 length: 11; J gene: TRBJ1-2; D gene: TRBD1; clone size: NA; CDR3 protein: CATSRQGDYTF; CDR3 DNA: TGTGCCACCAGCAGACAGGGGGACTACACCTTC
V gene: TRBV5-5; CDR3 length: 11; J gene: TRBJ1-2; D gene: NA; clone size: NA; CDR3 protein: CASSQNWGYTF; CDR3 DNA: TGTGCCAGCAGCCAAAACTGGGGCTACACCTTC
V gene: TRBV5-4; CDR3 length: 15; J gene: TRBJ2-3; D gene: NA; clone size: once; CDR3 protein: CASSHRAHTADTQYF; CDR3 DNA: TGTGCCAGCAGCCACCGAGCCCATACTGCAGATACGCAGTATTTT
V gene: TRBV4-1; CDR3 length: 14; J gene: TRBJ1-1; D gene: NA; clone size: NA; CDR3 protein: CASSQDVGWAEAFF; CDR3 DNA: TGCGCCAGCAGCCAAGATGTGGGCTGGGCTGAAGCTTTCTTT
V gene: TRBV7-2; CDR3 length: 15; J gene: TRBJ2-7; D gene: NA; clone size: NA; CDR3 protein: CASSLLIGVSLEQYF; CDR3 DNA: TGTGCCAGCAGCTTATTGATCGGGGTTTCTCTCGAGCAGTACTTC
V gene: TRBV21-1; CDR3 length: 13; J gene: TRBJ2-7; D gene: NA; clone size: NA; CDR3 protein: CASSKGQEYEQYF; CDR3 DNA: TGTGCCAGCAGCAAGGGACAGGAGTACGAGCAGTACTTC
V gene: TRBV15; CDR3 length: 14; J gene: TRBJ2-5; D gene: NA; clone size: once; CDR3 protein: CATSRDLSLETQYF; CDR3 DNA: TGTGCCACCAGCAGAGATCTGTCGTTGGAGACCCAGTACTTC
V gene: TRBV28; CDR3 length: 14; J gene: TRBJ1-2; D gene: NA; clone size: NA; CDR3 protein: CASSWGDSGYGYTF; CDR3 DNA: TGTGCCAGCAGTTGGGGAGATTCCGGCTATGGCTACACCTTC
V gene: TRBV11-3; CDR3 length: 17; J gene: TRBJ2-2; D gene: TRBD2; clone size: NA; CDR3 protein: CASSHGGGRMGTGELFF; CDR3 DNA: TGTGCCAGCAGCCATGGCGGGGGGCGAATGGGCACCGGGGAGCTGTTTTTT
V gene: TRBV11-3; CDR3 length: 16; J gene: TRBJ2-1; D gene: NA; clone size: NA; CDR3 protein: CASSFPRSSKNNEQFF; CDR3 DNA: TGTGCCAGCAGCTTCCCGAGGTCCTCGAAGAACAATGAGCAGTTCTTC
V gene: TRBV6-5; CDR3 length: 16; J gene: TRBJ2-1; D gene: NA; clone size: NA; CDR3 protein: CASSYRPWGVNNEQFF; CDR3 DNA: TGTGCCAGCAGTTACCGACCTTGGGGGGTTAACAATGAGCAGTTCTTC
V gene: TRBV2; CDR3 length: 16; J gene: TRBJ2-7; D gene: TRBD2; clone size: NA; CDR3 protein: CASSSLAESVTYEQYF; CDR3 DNA: TGTGCCAGCAGTTCGCTAGCGGAATCGGTCACCTACGAGCAGTACTTC
V gene: TRBV7-3; CDR3 length: 14; J gene: TRBJ2-4; D gene: TRBD1; clone size: NA; CDR3 protein: CASSHTGGGDIQYF; CDR3 DNA: TGTGCCAGCAGCCATACAGGGGGCGGGGACATTCAGTACTTC
V gene: TRBV2; CDR3 length: 18; J gene: TRBJ2-1; D gene: NA; clone size: NA; CDR3 protein: CASLEGGLAGESNNEQFF; CDR3 DNA: TGTGCCAGCCTAGAGGGGGGGTTGGCGGGAGAGTCTAACAATGAGCAGTTCTTC
V gene: TRBV19; CDR3 length: 17; J gene: TRBJ1-3; D gene: TRBD1; clone size: NA; CDR3 protein: CASSRYPGQGSGNTIYF; CDR3 DNA: TGTGCCAGTAGTAGATACCCGGGACAGGGCTCTGGAAACACCATATATTTT
V gene: TRBV27; CDR3 length: 12; J gene: TRBJ1-1; D gene: TRBD1; clone size: NA; CDR3 protein: CASSFLGQEAFF; CDR3 DNA: TGTGCCAGCAGTTTTTTGGGACAGGAAGCTTTCTTT
V gene: TRBV9; CDR3 length: 17; J gene: TRBJ1-6; D gene: NA; clone size: NA; CDR3 protein: CASSPHWAGPKNSPLHF; CDR3 DNA: TGTGCCAGCAGCCCCCACTGGGCAGGGCCTAAGAATTCACCCCTCCACTTT
V gene: TRBV6-5; CDR3 length: 15; J gene: TRBJ1-3; D gene: NA; clone size: NA; CDR3 protein: CASSYGAFSGNTIYF; CDR3 DNA: TGTGCCAGCAGTTATGGGGCGTTCTCTGGAAACACCATATATTTT
V gene: TRBV7-2; CDR3 length: 16; J gene: TRBJ2-7; D gene: TRBD1; clone size: NA; CDR3 protein: CASSLGGTGLFDEQYF; CDR3 DNA: TGTGCCAGCAGCTTAGGTGGGACAGGGTTGTTCGACGAGCAGTACTTC
V gene: TRBV5-1; CDR3 length: 15; J gene: TRBJ2-2; D gene: TRBD2; clone size: NA; CDR3 protein: CASSLAAGAAGELFF; CDR3 DNA: TGCGCCAGCAGCTTGGCCGCGGGAGCGGCCGGGGAGCTGTTTTTT
V gene: TRBV29-1; CDR3 length: 12; J gene: TRBJ1-2; D gene: NA; clone size: NA; CDR3 protein: CSVDEGAGGYTF; CDR3 DNA: TGCAGCGTTGATGAAGGGGCTGGGGGCTACACCTTC
V gene: TRBV4-2; CDR3 length: 16; J gene: TRBJ1-2; D gene: NA; clone size: once; CDR3 protein: CASSQDFLGGRDGYTF; CDR3 DNA: TGTGCCAGCAGCCAAGATTTTCTGGGGGGTCGGGACGGCTACACCTTC
V gene: TRBV5-1; CDR3 length: 12; J gene: TRBJ1-1; D gene: NA; clone size: NA; CDR3 protein: CASSLVANEAFF; CDR3 DNA: TGCGCCAGCAGCTTGGTCGCTAATGAAGCTTTCTTT
V gene: TRBV7-9; CDR3 length: 12; J gene: TRBJ1-1; D gene: NA; clone size: few; CDR3 protein: CASSWQATEAFF; CDR3 DNA: TGTGCCAGCAGCTGGCAGGCCACTGAAGCTTTCTTT
V gene: TRBV6-6; CDR3 length: 13; J gene: TRBJ2-1; D gene: NA; clone size: NA; CDR3 protein: CASSLRGGNEQFF; CDR3 DNA: TGTGCCAGCAGTCTACGCGGAGGCAATGAGCAGTTCTTC
V gene: TRBV7-9; CDR3 length: 14; J gene: TRBJ2-7; D gene: TRBD1; clone size: NA; CDR3 protein: CASSFGQGALEQYF; CDR3 DNA: TGTGCCAGCAGCTTCGGGCAGGGGGCGTTGGAGCAGTACTTC
V gene: TRBV30; CDR3 length: 15; J gene: TRBJ1-3; D gene: NA; clone size: NA; CDR3 protein: CAWSGTQNSGNTIYF; CDR3 DNA: TGTGCCTGGAGTGGGACTCAAAACTCTGGAAACACCATATATTTT
V gene: TRBV2; CDR3 length: 14; J gene: TRBJ2-2; D gene: NA; clone size: NA; CDR3 protein: CASRDTVNTGELFF; CDR3 DNA: TGTGCCAGCAGAGACACAGTGAACACCGGGGAGCTGTTTTTT
V gene: TRBV18; CDR3 length: 15; J gene: TRBJ1-5; D gene: NA; clone size: NA; CDR3 protein: CASSPPGASNQPQHF; CDR3 DNA: TGTGCCAGCTCACCACCAGGGGCGAGCAATCAGCCCCAGCATTTT
V gene: TRBV19; CDR3 length: 12; J gene: TRBJ1-1; D gene: NA; clone size: NA; CDR3 protein: CASSLTGAEAFF; CDR3 DNA: TGTGCCAGTAGTCTTACGGGGGCTGAAGCTTTCTTT
V gene: TRBV12-5; CDR3 length: 13; J gene: TRBJ1-1; D gene: NA; clone size: NA; CDR3 protein: CASGLGHNTEAFF; CDR3 DNA: TGTGCTAGTGGTTTAGGACATAACACTGAAGCTTTCTTT